The text below deals with one TCR beta chain. Its antigen is as yet unknown. This record comes from a study of OX40 agonist ivuxolimab in advanced cancers. Measured with immunoSEQ multiplex PCR; TCRdb has only the in-frame clones, and not every one. The top ten clones hold 5.5% to 7.5% of a sample with fewer than 85,000 clones, around 82% of them seen once. The CDR3 sequence is 14 residues long. With V trimmed by 6 bases and J by 8 bases, 4 bases remained unmatched. Germline V gene data show CDR1 as LNHDA and CDR2 as SQIVND (reference sequence). Study-wide results and limits: Among the lowest levels of clonal expansion were found in partial responders at 0.1-3.0 mg/kg.

The J gene is TRBJ2-3, the V gene TRBV19, with 14 bases that match TRBD2. Sequencing used CD4+ or CD8+ T cells sorted from blood, obtained in a trial of the OX40 agonist ivuxolimab. The clonotype originates from an adult with an advanced solid tumor such as melanoma, head and neck, liver or kidney cancer. The CDR3 region has the DNA TGTGCCAGTAGAGAGACTAGCGGGGGGGTTACGCAGTATTTT. Amino acids: CASRETSGGVTQYF.